These 8 T cell receptor beta chains share one sample of origin, sequenced in a study of T cell responses to AZD1222 COVID-19 vaccine. Libraries were prepared by immunoSEQ multiplex PCR; TCRdb keeps only in-frame clonotypes and omits some of them. The repertoire holds 140,000 or so clones, with just under 95% as singletons. The source was peripheral blood, collected on day 0 of AZD1222 vaccination. These receptors originate from an adult in good health.

This clone has just a few counts. The chain couples TRBV20-1 to TRBJ1-2; D ambiguous. V gave up 3 bases and J gave up 6 bases, with 14 bases separating them. Germline V gene data show CDR1 as DFQATT and CDR2 as SNEGSKA (reference sequence). The CDR3 sequence is 13 residues long. The CDR3 loop reads CSASITWANGYTF. As DNA, the CDR3 is TGCAGTGCTAGTATAACCTGGGCGAATGGCTACACCTTC.

The chain is built from TRBV11-2 and TRBJ2-5; maybe TRBD1 (5 bases). CDR1 and CDR2 from the germline V gene are SGHAT and FQNNGV. Trimming cost V 2 bases and J 0 bases, with 19 bases left between them. This CDR3 region has 18 residues. The CDR3 sequence is CASSLIFSWGLDQETQYF. The CDR3 nucleotides read TGTGCCAGCAGCTTAATCTTCTCGTGGGGCCTTGACCAAGAGACCCAGTACTTC.

The chain couples TRBV5-1 to TRBJ2-5; TRBD2 matches 10 bases. This CDR3 contains 15 residues. With 1 base clipped from V and 4 bases from J, the junction kept 4 bases outside the gene matches. In germline, CDR1 is SGHRS, CDR2 YFSETQ. CDR3 bases: TGCGCCAGCAGCTTGTCCCTAGCGGGAGTAGAGACCCAGTACTTC. Translated, it gives CASSLSLAGVETQYF.

The V gene is TRBV5-1, the J gene TRBJ2-7; D is perhaps TRBD1 or TRBD2 (6 bases each). CDR1 and CDR2 (germline): SGHRS, YFSETQ. V gave up 9 bases and J gave up 11 bases, with 18 bases separating them. The CDR3 has 11 amino acids. CDR3 sequence reads: CAIRGPDGEYF. The CDR3 DNA reads TGCGCCATCCGGGGGCCGGACGGAGAGTACTTC.

A few counts support this clone. The chain links TRBV3-1 (or the pseudogene TRBV3-2) to TRBJ2-7; the match to TRBD2 covers 8 bases. Germline V gene lookup returns CDR1 LGHDT and CDR2 YNNKEL (reference sequence). The V and J ends lost 3 bases and 4 bases, in that order; junction bases with no gene match: 14. The CDR3 covers 17 residues. The CDR3 nucleotides read TGTGCCAGCAGCCAGCAGGACGTATGGAGCGGGAGTTACGAGCAGTACTTC. As protein: CASSQQDVWSGSYEQYF.

The gene calls are TRBV28 and TRBJ2-7; possibly TRBD1 for D (6 bases). Trimming took 5 bases from V and 3 from J, leaving 8 bases between them. The CDR3 length is 12 residues. Per the germline V gene, CDR1 is MDHEN and CDR2 is SYDVKM. The CDR3 DNA sequence: TGTGCCAGCAGTCTGGACAGCTACGAGCAGTACTTC. It specifies CASSLDSYEQYF.

The chain combines TRBV29-1 with TRBJ1-2, with 9 bases lining up with TRBD1. Germline V lookup: CDR1 SQVTM, CDR2 ANQGSEA. V lost 6 bases, J lost 2 bases, and 4 bases stayed unmatched. The CDR3 contains 13 residues. The CDR3 bases are TGCAGCGTGGGGACAGGGCCAAACTATGGCTACACCTTC. This codes for CSVGTGPNYGYTF.

V is TRBV28 and J is TRBJ1-5; D ambiguous. This CDR3 is 12 amino acids long. The V end was cut by 3 bases, the J end by 3 bases, with 3 bases between. Per the germline V gene, CDR1 is MDHEN and CDR2 is SYDVKM. The CDR3 DNA sequence: TGTGCCAGCAGTTTTAACAATCAGCCCCAGCATTTT. Translating gives CASSFNNQPQHF.